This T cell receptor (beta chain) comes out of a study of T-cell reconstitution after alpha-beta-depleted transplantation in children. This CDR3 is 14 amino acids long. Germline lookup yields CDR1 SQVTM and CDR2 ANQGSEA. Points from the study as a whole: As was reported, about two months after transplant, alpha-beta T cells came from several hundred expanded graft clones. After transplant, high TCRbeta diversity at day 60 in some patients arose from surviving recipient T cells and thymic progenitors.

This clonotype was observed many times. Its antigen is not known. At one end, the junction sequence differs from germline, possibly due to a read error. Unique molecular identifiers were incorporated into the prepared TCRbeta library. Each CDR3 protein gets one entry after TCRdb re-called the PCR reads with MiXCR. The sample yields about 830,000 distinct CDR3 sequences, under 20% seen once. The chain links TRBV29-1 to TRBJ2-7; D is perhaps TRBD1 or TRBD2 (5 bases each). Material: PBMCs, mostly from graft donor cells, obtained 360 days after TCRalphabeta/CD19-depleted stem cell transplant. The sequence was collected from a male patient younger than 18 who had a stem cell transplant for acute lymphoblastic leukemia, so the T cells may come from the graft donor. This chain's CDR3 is CSVEGGPQGYEQYF. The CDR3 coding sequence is TGCAGCGTCGAAGGAGGCCCGCAGGGCTACGAGCAGTACTTC.